A selection of T cell receptor beta chains follows, all from one sample in a study of cytomegalovirus exposure and HLA in healthy donors. Repertoires were generated with immunoSEQ multiplex PCR, while TCRdb's copy carries only in-frame clones and drops some. Of approximately 220,000 clones in the sample, roughly 80% were seen once. Sequencing used PBMCs. These receptors originate from a girl between 10 and 17 years old in good health and CMV-seronegative. CDR3s include the opening cysteine and the closing phenylalanine or tryptophan. A D gene is named only where the DNA matches it firmly. A row's size may be missing; if present it is once, few, many or a size class.

TRBV5-1	TRBJ2-2	14	.	.	CASSLYARDEELFF	TGCGCCAGCAGCTTGTATGCCAGGGATGAGGAGCTGTTTTTT
TRBV7-8	TRBJ2-7	15	TRBD1	.	CASSLAGTGPYEQYF	TGTGCCAGCAGCTTAGCCGGGACAGGGCCCTACGAGCAGTACTTC
TRBV6-5	TRBJ2-3	15	.	once	CASSPASISTDTQYF	TGTGCCAGCAGCCCGGCTAGTATTAGCACAGATACGCAGTATTTT
TRBV5-1	TRBJ2-7	14	TRBD2	few	CASSIGTSEYEQYF	TGCGCCAGCAGCATCGGGACTAGCGAGTACGAGCAGTACTTC
TRBV5-1	TRBJ2-3	14	.	once	CASKIAARTDTQYF	TGCGCCAGCAAGATCGCGGCTCGCACAGATACGCAGTATTTT
TRBV19	TRBJ1-5	14	.	few	CASSPGTTIEPQHF	TGTGCCAGTAGTCCCGGGACAACAATCGAGCCCCAGCATTTT
TRBV30	TRBJ1-2	14	TRBD1	.	CAWSVGGTNYGYTF	TGTGCCTGGAGTGTAGGGGGCACGAACTATGGCTACACCTTC
TRBV28	TRBJ2-7	16	.	.	CASRRPGQRSSYEQYF	TGTGCCAGCAGAAGACCAGGACAGAGGAGCTCCTACGAGCAGTACTTC
TRBV7-8	TRBJ1-4	14	.	.	CASSLQATNEKLFF	TGTGCCAGCAGCTTACAGGCAACTAATGAAAAACTGTTTTTT
TRBV5-4	TRBJ1-1	16	.	.	CASSSENREFDTEAFF	TGTGCCAGCAGCTCCGAGAACAGGGAATTCGACACTGAAGCTTTCTTT
TRBV4-2	TRBJ2-7	17	.	.	CASSQETLRSRIYEQYF	TGTGCCAGCAGCCAAGAGACCTTGCGGTCCCGGATTTACGAGCAGTACTTC
TRBV4-2	TRBJ2-5	18	TRBD2	.	CASSRRVAGGQGQETQYF	TGTGCCAGCAGCCGACGAGTAGCGGGAGGCCAGGGCCAAGAGACCCAGTACTTC
TRBV18	TRBJ1-2	17	TRBD1	once	CASSPTLGQNYNYGYTF	TGTGCCAGCTCACCGACACTGGGACAGAATTATAACTATGGCTACACCTTC
TRBV4-3	TRBJ1-1	15	.	few	CASSQELLTVTEAFF	TGCGCCAGCAGCCAAGAGTTATTAACAGTCACTGAAGCTTTCTTT
TRBV29-1	TRBJ2-1	13	TRBD2	.	CSAYSGVYNEQFF	TGCAGCGCATATAGCGGGGTCTACAATGAGCAGTTCTTC
TRBV5-5	TRBJ1-1	14	.	.	CASNRPGGFTEAFF	TGTGCCAGCAACCGACCCGGCGGTTTCACTGAAGCTTTCTTT
TRBV5-1	TRBJ1-1	17	TRBD1	.	CASSRGTGHTLNTEAFF	TGCGCCAGCAGCCGGGGGACAGGGCATACCCTGAACACTGAAGCTTTCTTT
TRBV7-8	TRBJ1-4	14	.	.	CASSLLVPNEKLFF	TGTGCCAGCAGCCTATTGGTCCCCAATGAAAAACTGTTTTTT
TRBV28	TRBJ1-4	16	.	.	CASSPGDGRRSEKLFF	TGTGCCAGCAGTCCAGGAGACGGGAGGCGTAGTGAAAAACTGTTTTTT
TRBV19	TRBJ1-1	13	TRBD1	.	CASSGGQTRQAFF	TGTGCCAGTAGTGGGGGACAGACTCGTCAAGCTTTCTTT
TRBV29-1	TRBJ2-1	13	.	.	CSTRRGFYNEQFF	TGCAGCACCAGGAGAGGGTTTTACAATGAGCAGTTCTTC
TRBV6-1	TRBJ1-1	14	TRBD1	.	CASGRRDRNTEAFF	TGTGCCAGCGGACGCCGGGACAGAAACACTGAAGCTTTCTTT
TRBV25-1	TRBJ2-4	14	.	.	CASSGLGGKNIQYF	TGTGCCAGCAGTGGCCTGGGAGGCAAAAACATTCAGTACTTC
TRBV28	TRBJ2-3	14	TRBD1	.	CASKGQGPPDTQYF	TGTGCCAGCAAGGGACAGGGTCCCCCAGATACGCAGTATTTT
TRBV28	TRBJ2-4	11	.	.	CASAGRNIQYF	TGTGCCAGCGCCGGCAGGAACATTCAGTACTTC
TRBV5-8	TRBJ1-2	16	.	.	CASSLKKRYQTYGYTF	TGTGCCAGCAGCCTAAAGAAGCGCTATCAGACCTATGGCTACACCTTC
TRBV2	TRBJ1-3	14	.	.	CASRTGYSGNTIYF	TGTGCCAGCAGAACAGGTTACTCTGGAAACACCATATATTTT
TRBV28	TRBJ2-3	12	.	.	CASSGGPDTQYF	TGTGCCAGTTCAGGAGGACCAGATACGCAGTATTTT
TRBV19	TRBJ1-2	14	.	.	CASTYSTESYGYTF	TGTGCCAGTACCTATTCCACAGAATCCTATGGCTACACCTTC
TRBV4-1	TRBJ2-3	19	TRBD2	.	CASSRKIAGGVNNTDTQYF	TGCGCCAGCAGCCGAAAAATAGCGGGGGGGGTAAATAACACAGATACGCAGTATTTT
TRBV28	TRBJ2-7	15	.	.	CASSLLSSTPYEQYF	TGTGCCAGCAGTTTACTCTCATCGACACCCTACGAGCAGTACTTC
TRBV18	TRBJ2-7	15	TRBD1	.	CASSLGTGVSSEQYF	TGTGCCAGCTCCCTAGGGACAGGGGTATCGTCTGAGCAGTACTTC
TRBV19	TRBJ2-3	15	TRBD2	.	CASSLGGRGFDTQYF	TGTGCCAGTAGTCTAGGCGGGAGGGGCTTCGATACGCAGTATTTT
TRBV5-6	TRBJ2-3	17	TRBD2	.	CASSLGLAGTRTDTQYF	TGTGCCAGCAGCTTGGGACTAGCGGGAACCCGCACAGATACGCAGTATTTT
TRBV19	TRBJ1-1	15	.	.	CASSIGTRGYTEAFF	TGTGCCAGTAGTATAGGTACTCGGGGGTACACTGAAGCTTTCTTT
TRBV28	TRBJ1-5	16	TRBD1	.	CASSLRGPSGNQPQHF	TGTGCCAGCAGTTTAAGGGGGCCTTCGGGCAATCAGCCCCAGCATTTT
TRBV6-5	TRBJ2-3	15	.	.	CASSMRPTGPDTQYF	TGTGCCAGCAGTATGAGACCCACAGGGCCAGATACGCAGTATTTT
TRBV28	TRBJ1-5	11	.	few	CASSSDQPQHF	TGTGCCAGCAGTTCCGATCAGCCCCAGCATTTT
TRBV5-6	TRBJ1-5	15	.	.	CASSLNSRGNQPQHF	TGTGCCAGCAGCTTGAATAGCAGGGGCAATCAGCCCCAGCATTTT
TRBV7-9	TRBJ1-1	15	.	once	CASSLAPGENTEAFF	TGTGCCAGCAGCTTAGCCCCAGGGGAGAACACTGAAGCTTTCTTT
TRBV11-3	TRBJ1-1	12	TRBD1	.	CASSSGTGEAFF	TGTGCCAGCAGCTCCGGGACAGGGGAAGCTTTCTTT
TRBV11-2	TRBJ2-1	18	TRBD2	.	CASSLWTSGVGVYNEQFF	TGTGCCAGCAGCTTATGGACTAGCGGCGTCGGGGTCTACAATGAGCAGTTCTTC
TRBV9	TRBJ2-3	16	.	.	CASSVRPLLAADTQYF	TGTGCCAGCAGCGTTCGGCCGCTACTAGCAGCAGATACGCAGTATTTT
TRBV19	TRBJ1-1	14	TRBD1	few	CASVNYRGGTEAFF	TGTGCCAGCGTAAACTACAGGGGAGGCACTGAAGCTTTCTTT
TRBV21-1	TRBJ2-5	12	.	.	CAVNGTEETQYF	TGTGCCGTCAACGGGACAGAAGAGACCCAGTACTTC
TRBV6-5	TRBJ1-1	13	.	few	CASHPEGYTEAFF	TGTGCCAGCCATCCAGAGGGTTACACTGAAGCTTTCTTT
TRBV6-5	TRBJ1-3	14	.	.	CASFPASSGNTIYF	TGTGCCAGCTTTCCAGCGAGCTCTGGAAACACCATATATTTT
TRBV4-3	TRBJ1-4	16	TRBD1	few	CASSQGLDRGNEKLFF	TGCGCCAGCAGCCAAGGCCTCGACAGGGGTAATGAAAAACTGTTTTTT
TRBV19	TRBJ2-7	15	TRBD1	.	CASSPRTGESYEQYF	TGTGCCAGTAGTCCACGGACAGGGGAATCCTACGAGCAGTACTTC
TRBV23-1	TRBJ1-1	14	.	.	CASRRGSSNTEAFF	TGCGCCAGCAGAAGAGGATCTTCAAACACTGAAGCTTTCTTT
TRBV6-5	TRBJ2-7	11	.	few	CASSYAGQSYF	TGTGCCAGCAGTTACGCGGGACAGTCGTACTTC
TRBV19	TRBJ2-7	15	TRBD1	once	CASSISSQGVGEQYF	TGTGCCAGTAGTATTAGTTCGCAGGGGGTGGGTGAGCAGTACTTC
TRBV28	TRBJ1-1	15	.	few	CASSLLKSGSTEAFF	TGTGCCAGCAGTCTACTCAAGTCAGGGTCCACTGAAGCTTTCTTT
TRBV6-1	TRBJ2-7	15	.	.	CASSEAQKVTYEQYF	TGTGCCAGCAGTGAAGCACAGAAAGTAACCTACGAGCAGTACTTC